The 29 T cell receptor beta chains below were found in one sample sequenced in a study of regulatory T cells in long-lasting Graves disease. CDR3 regions were amplified by Arm-PCR using iRepertoire HTBI primers to build TCR beta libraries. TCRdb re-called the multiplex PCR reads with MiXCR, one entry per CDR3 protein. Found here are a few hundred thousand distinct CDR3 sequences, about a sixth of them singletons; the top ten hold roughly 27%. Time point described: newly diagnosed GD, antithyroid drugs for less than 3 months. Extracted RNA from PBMCs served as the source of the TCR library. The sample was also reused in another study, on T cells in Graves' hyperthyroidism and ophthalmopathy.

The starting material was peripheral blood mononuclear cells (PBMCs), obtained at new diagnosis, from a patient treated with antithyroid drugs. The receptors originated from a middle-aged man with Graves disease.

This clonotype was seen many times. This chain links TRBV12-3 or TRBV12-4 with TRBJ2-3; 7 bases line up with TRBD2. The CDR3 consists of 16 residues. Losses at the gene ends were 3 bases for V and 13 bases for J; bases not matched to a gene: 19. This CDR3 is CASSFWGGGPVTEEYF. The CDR3 DNA follows: TGTGCCAGCAGTTTTTGGGGGGGTGGTCCGGTCACGGAGGAGTATTTT.

This clonotype has a handful of counts. The chain joins TRBV7-8 to TRBJ2-5, with 7 bases fitting TRBD1. CDR1 is SGHVS and CDR2 is FQNEAQ in the germline V gene. The junction had 2 bases not matched to a gene; V was cut back by 4 bases and J by 3 bases. CDR3 length: 13 amino acids. The CDR3 DNA reads TGTGCCAGCAGCTACGGACAGGAAGAGACCCAGTACTTC. This codes for CASSYGQEETQYF.

In this sample, this clonotype turned up many times. The chain recombines TRBV18 with TRBJ2-1, with D possibly matching TRBD1 (6 bases). This CDR3 is built from 16 residues. The germline CDR1 and CDR2 sequences are KGHSH and LQKENI. Trimming cost V 0 bases and J 8 bases, with 17 bases left between them. CDR3 sequence reads: CASSPPPRGSRYEQFF. CDR3 DNA: TGTGCCAGCTCACCACCCCCCAGGGGAAGTCGATATGAGCAGTTCTTC.

Ten or more counts support this clonotype. The V gene is TRBV28, the J gene TRBJ2-2, with D hard to call. This CDR3 has 14 residues. V gave up 5 bases and J gave up 3 bases, with 10 bases separating them. Germline lookup yields CDR1 MDHEN and CDR2 SYDVKM. CDR3 residues: CASSRRSDTGELFF. The CDR3 region has the DNA TGTGCCAGCAGTCGCAGGAGCGACACCGGGGAGCTGTTTTTT. Full variable domain (remainder filled in from reference TRBV28 and TRBJ2-2): DVKVTQSSRYLVKRTGEKVFLECVQDMDHENMFWYRQDPGLGLRLIYFSYDVKMKEKGDIPEGYSVSREKKERFSLILESASTNQTSMYLCASSRRSDTGELFFGEGSRLTVL.

Many counts were recorded for this clonotype. This chain's CDR3 is CASSSPLQPQHF. The CDR3 DNA follows: TGTGCCAGCAGTTCCCCGCTTCAGCCCCAGCATTTT. J is TRBJ1-5 and V is TRBV28; D is unresolved. This CDR3 is built from 12 residues. Germline values: CDR1 MDHEN, CDR2 SYDVKM. Trimming pared 4 bases from V and 6 bases from J, leaving 7 bases between.

In its sample, this clonotype was seen many times. V is TRBV28 and J is TRBJ2-5, with 8 positions matching TRBD2. CDR3 length equals 15 residues. Trimming at V came to 4 bases and at J to 2 bases, leaving 6 bases not matched to a gene. Per germline, CDR1 MDHEN and CDR2 SYDVKM. The CDR3 nucleotides read TGTGCCAGCAGTTCCCAGCGGGGGAGTCAAGAGACCCAGTACTTC. Translated: CASSSQRGSQETQYF.

This clonotype came up many times. Mismatch with germline at one junction end may stem from a read error. The chain joins TRBV5-1 to TRBJ2-1, with unresolved D. CDR1 SGHRS and CDR2 YFSETQ come from the germline V gene. The CDR3 has 14 residues. This chain's CDR3 is CASSLQSSYNEQFF. The CDR3 DNA follows: TGTGCCAGCAGTTTACAGAGCTCCTACAATGAGCAGTTCTTC.

This clonotype was seen many times. The chain employs TRBV28 and TRBJ2-7; D unclear. The CDR3 length is 15 residues. CDR1 and CDR2 from the germline V gene are MDHEN and SYDVKM. V lost 3 bases and J lost 5, with 17 bases in between. The CDR3 sequence: CASSLSGPRLNEQYF. The CDR3, as DNA: TGTGCCAGCAGTTTGAGTGGGCCCCGACTCAACGAGCAGTACTTC.

This clonotype turned up a few times. This clone may be a read error of a much larger clone one base away. The chain links TRBV2 to TRBJ2-2, with D perhaps matching TRBD1 (6 bases). Between the trimmed V and J ends, which lost 6 bases and 5 bases, there was a span of 16 bases. In germline, CDR1 is SNHLY, CDR2 FYNNEI. This CDR3 has 15 residues. For the CDR3, the DNA is TGTGCCAGCAGGAGGGACAAGGGGAATACCGGGGAGCTGTTTTTT. It codes for CASRRDKGNTGELFF. The full variable domain, completed using reference TRBV2 and TRBJ2-2, is EPEVTQTPSHQVTQMGQEVILRCVPISNHLYFYWYRQILGQKVEFLVSFYNNEISEKSEIFDDQFSVERPDGSNFTLKIRSTKLEDSAMYFCASRRDKGNTGELFFGEGSRLTVL.

This clonotype was found a few times. The chain recombines TRBV7-2 with TRBJ2-7; 7 nucleotides match TRBD1. Germline trimming cut 3 bases from V and 3 bases from J; bases unmatched to any gene: 2. The CDR3 is made up of 13 amino acids. Germline V lookup: CDR1 SGHTA, CDR2 FQGNSA. CDR3 sequence (DNA): TGTGCCAGCAGCTTCGACAGGGACTACGAGCAGTACTTC. Translating gives CASSFDRDYEQYF. The full variable domain, its missing parts supplied by reference TRBV7-2 and TRBJ2-7, is GAGVSQSPSNKVTEKGKDVELRCDPISGHTALYWYRQSLGQGLEFLIYFQGNSAPDKSGLPSDRFSAERTGGSVSTLTIQRTQQEDSAVYLCASSFDRDYEQYFGPGTRLTVT.

This clonotype has a count of ten or more. The chain links TRBV5-1 to TRBJ2-1; D possibly corresponds to TRBD1 (5 bases). Germline CDR1 reads SGHRS; CDR2 reads YFSETQ. V was clipped by 0 bases and J by 2 bases, with 9 bases between them. CDR3 length equals 15 residues. CDR3 protein: CASSLAGRTYNEQFF. CDR3 bases: TGCGCCAGCAGCTTGGCAGGGCGGACCTACAATGAGCAGTTCTTC.

This clonotype appeared a few times. This chain connects TRBV7-6 to TRBJ1-3; tentative D call: TRBD1 (5 bases). Germline loops: CDR1 SGHVS, CDR2 FNYEAQ. This CDR3 comprises 22 residues. Trimming removed 0 bases at V and 4 bases at J, with 31 bases between. DNA of the CDR3: TGTGCCAGCAGCTTAGCCAGGGAATCTCTGGAAACACCATATATTGGAGGAAACACCATATATTTT. This sequence encodes CASSLARESLETPYIGGNTIYF.

This clonotype came up many times. The CDR3, as DNA: TGTGCCAGCAGTGAAACGGCTAGCGGGGGACACAGCACAGATACGCAGTATTTT. This sequence encodes CASSETASGGHSTDTQYF. This chain uses TRBV2 with TRBJ2-3; 10 nucleotides agree with TRBD2. The germline gives CDR1 SNHLY, CDR2 FYNNEI. V shed 2 bases and J 0 bases; nucleotides not matched to a gene: 8. The CDR3 has 18 residues.

This clonotype was counted many times. This chain joins TRBV5-1 and TRBJ1-3; TRBD1 matches at 9 bases. The CDR3 length is 15 residues. The J segment lost 3 bases and the V segment lost 5 bases, leaving 6 bases of the junction unmatched. Germline CDR1 reads SGHRS; CDR2 reads YFSETQ. Written as DNA, the CDR3 is TGCGCCAGCAGAACCGGGACAGGGAGTGGAAACACCATATATTTT. This sequence encodes CASRTGTGSGNTIYF.

This clonotype has more than one count but fewer than ten. The chain joins TRBV2 to TRBJ1-3; D perhaps matches TRBD1 (6 bases). The V end lost 4 bases, the J end lost 2 bases, and 18 bases lay between the germline ends. Germline V gene data show CDR1 as SNHLY and CDR2 as FYNNEI. The CDR3 is made up of 17 amino acids. CDR3 amino acids: CASSGVLDRQPGNTIYF. The DNA for the CDR3 is TGTGCCAGCAGTGGGGTTCTCGACAGGCAACCTGGAAACACCATATATTTT.

This clonotype was detected many times. The chain joins TRBV3-2 to TRBJ2-3; the tabulated D call, TRBD1, remains unverified against the DNA. TRBV3-2 is deemed a pseudogene. The CDR3 runs 13 residues. In DNA form, the CDR3 reads TGTGCCAGCAGCCATTGGGGCGCAGATACGCAGTATTTT. Translation gives CASSHWGADTQYF.

This clonotype was observed many times. The chain uses TRBV6-9 and TRBJ2-5; perhaps TRBD1 as D (6 bases). There are 16 residues in the CDR3. Trimming stripped 3 bases from V and 3 bases from J, with 17 bases between. Germline values: CDR1 MNHGY, CDR2 SVAAGI. CDR3 sequence (DNA): TGTGCCAGCAGTTACCCGAGGGGGTCACCAAAAGAGACCCAGTACTTC. Its translation: CASSYPRGSPKETQYF.

This clonotype turned up a few times. The V and J genes are TRBV4-1 and TRBJ2-7, with unresolved D. V lost 7 bases and J lost 3, with 13 bases in between. CDR3 length: 13 residues. Germline CDR1 reads MGHRA; CDR2 reads YSYEKL. The CDR3 region is CASIRSGLYEQYF. The CDR3 nucleotides are TGCGCCAGCATACGCTCGGGCCTCTACGAGCAGTACTTC.

The J gene is TRBJ2-1, the V gene TRBV7-9, with 8 bases lining up with TRBD2. The CDR3 extends over 17 amino acids. J was trimmed by 0 bases and V by 2 bases; bases with no gene match: 6. From germline, CDR1 is SEHNR and CDR2 FQNEAQ (reference sequence). This CDR3 is CASSLWRGDISYNEQFF. The CDR3 DNA follows: TGTGCCAGCAGCTTATGGCGGGGGGATATCTCCTACAATGAGCAGTTCTTC.

This chain connects TRBV2 to TRBJ2-7; no reliable D call. Germline assignment: CDR1 SNHLY and CDR2 FYNNEI. The CDR3 has 15 residues. Between the trimmed V and J ends, which lost 2 bases and 3 bases, there was a span of 14 bases. The CDR3 is CASSESTLKVYEQYF. CDR3 sequence (DNA): TGTGCCAGCAGTGAATCGACCCTTAAAGTCTACGAGCAGTACTTC.

In this sample, this clonotype turned up many times. V and J are TRBV30 and TRBJ2-3; D unclear. CDR1 GTSNPN and CDR2 SVGIG come from the germline V gene (reference sequence). The CDR3 consists of 13 residues. V lost 3 bases and J 4 bases, leaving 11 bases between the germline ends. CDR3 bases: TGTGCCTGGAGCCGTACAGCTTCAGATACGCAGTATTTT. This sequence encodes CAWSRTASDTQYF.

This clonotype turned up a few times. The chain joins TRBV27 to TRBJ1-2; 7 nucleotides align to TRBD1. CDR1 is MNHEY, CDR2 SMNVEV, per germline (reference sequence). The ends lost 3 bases at V and 2 bases at J; junction bases unmatched: 15. This CDR3 has 18 residues. As DNA, the CDR3 is TGTGCCAGCAGTTTTCTCCGCCTAAGACAGGGTCAAAACTATGGCTACACCTTC. This sequence encodes CASSFLRLRQGQNYGYTF.

V gene TRBV15 combines with J gene TRBJ1-5; no reliable D call. V was pared by 5 bases and J by 6 bases, with 17 bases between. This CDR3 is 15 amino acids long. Germline V gene lookup returns CDR1 LNHNV and CDR2 YYDKDF (reference sequence). CDR3 amino acids: CATSPRLGVGQPQHF. The CDR3 DNA reads as TGTGCCACCAGCCCCCGTCTTGGGGTGGGTCAGCCCCAGCATTTT.

This clonotype appeared many times. The chain carries TRBV20-1 and TRBJ2-1; 8 nucleotides line up with TRBD2. J lost 8 bases, V lost 4 bases, and 13 bases had no gene match. This CDR3 contains 15 residues. Germline V gene sequence: CDR1 DFQATT, CDR2 SNEGSKA (reference sequence). The CDR3 sequence is CSAIMRGAGGDEQFF. The CDR3 DNA is TGCAGTGCTATCATGCGGGGGGCCGGCGGCGATGAGCAGTTCTTC.

In this sample, this clonotype turned up many times. The chain couples TRBV7-2 to TRBJ2-3, with 9 bases identical to TRBD1. CDR1 is SGHTA, CDR2 FQGNSA, per germline. J lost 3 bases, V lost 4 bases, and 5 bases had no gene match. The CDR3 extends over 15 amino acids. The CDR3 sequence: CASSSWTGATDTQYF. CDR3 sequence (DNA): TGTGCCAGCAGCTCCTGGACAGGGGCTACAGATACGCAGTATTTT.

This clonotype came up a few times. The junction and the germline gene differ at one end; a read error may be behind it. J is TRBJ1-1 and V is TRBV28, with D possibly being TRBD1 (5 bases). CDR3 length: 16 residues. The germline gives CDR1 MDHEN, CDR2 SYDVKM. CDR3 sequence reads: CASSTPGRGDGTEALF. CDR3 coding DNA: TGTGCCAGCAGTACTCCAGGGAGGGGAGATGGCACTGAAGCTCTCTTT.

Concerning this clonotype: A much larger clone lies one base from this, so it may be a read error. The J gene is TRBJ1-6, the V gene TRBV6-1; no clear D gene. The CDR3 sequence is 14 residues long. V lost 2 bases to trimming and J lost 10 bases, with 12 bases between them. Germline CDR1 reads MNHNS; CDR2 reads SASEGT. CDR3 DNA sequence: TGTGCCAGCAGTGAACAGGAGTTGGCATCACCCCTCCACTTT. It yields the protein CASSEQELASPLHF.

The chain recombines TRBV7-2 with TRBJ2-7; TRBD1 agrees at 8 bases. The ends lost 2 bases at V and 4 bases at J; junction bases unmatched: 7. The CDR3 is made up of 15 amino acids. The germline CDR1 and CDR2 sequences are SGHTA and FQGNSA. CDR3 in DNA: TGTGCCAGCAGCTTAAGGACAGGGCCAGATTACGAGCAGTACTTC. Amino acid sequence: CASSLRTGPDYEQYF.

There are many counts of this clonotype. The chain couples TRBV11-3 to TRBJ2-3, with a weak D call TRBD2 (6 bases). Trimming pared 3 bases from V and 7 bases from J, leaving 14 bases between. CDR1 and CDR2 from the germline V gene are SGHNT and YENEEA. This CDR3 has 14 amino acids. The CDR3 reads CASSFSRGGNTQYF. CDR3 nucleotides: TGTGCCAGCAGCTTCTCGCGGGGTGGAAATACGCAGTATTTT.